The following is a T cell receptor (beta chain) sequence with its context. The antigen is not known. This sample is part of a study of T cell clonotyping in hematopoietic cell transplantation. Study as a whole: Recipient samples before transplant were obtained post-cytoreduction.

Sequencing was performed with immunoSEQ multiplex PCR; in TCRdb, only in-frame clones are kept and a portion is missing. The data hold around 28,000 clones, with 82% observed a single time. With 3 bases removed from V and 4 bases from J, the gap between germline ends came to 7 bases. The CDR3 is made up of 14 amino acids. The germline V gene has CDR1 SNHLY and CDR2 FYNNEI. The time point is: recipient sample about 28 days before transplant, after cytoreduction. Samples: about 28 days before transplant, then days 30, 100 and 180 after. Study-level results: Few recipient clonotypes overlapped donors; over 97% were de novo at given depth. Recipient TCR diversity dropped after transplant; expanded clonotypes rose from day 30 to 180.

The sequence came from a man aged 35 to 55 with acute myeloid leukemia. Some clones in this sample may be carry-over from other donors' samples. The sample here was peripheral blood mononuclear cells, taken before stem cell transplant. The chain is built from TRBV2 and TRBJ2-6; D not certain. In nucleotides, the CDR3 is TGTGCCAGCAGTGAGATTAGGGGGGCCAACGTCCTGACTTTC. Amino acids: CASSEIRGANVLTF.